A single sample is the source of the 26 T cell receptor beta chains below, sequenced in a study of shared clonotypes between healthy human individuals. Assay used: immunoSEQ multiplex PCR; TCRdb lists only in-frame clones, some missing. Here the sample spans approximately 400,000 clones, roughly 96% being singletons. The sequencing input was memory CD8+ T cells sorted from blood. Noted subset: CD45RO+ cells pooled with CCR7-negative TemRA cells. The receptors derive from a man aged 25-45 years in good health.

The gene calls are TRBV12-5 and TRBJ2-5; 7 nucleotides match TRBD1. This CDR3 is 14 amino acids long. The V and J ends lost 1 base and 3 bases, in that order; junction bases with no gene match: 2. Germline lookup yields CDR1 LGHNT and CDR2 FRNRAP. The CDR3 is CASGLGQGEETQYF. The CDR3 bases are TGTGCTAGTGGTTTGGGGCAGGGGGAAGAGACCCAGTACTTC.

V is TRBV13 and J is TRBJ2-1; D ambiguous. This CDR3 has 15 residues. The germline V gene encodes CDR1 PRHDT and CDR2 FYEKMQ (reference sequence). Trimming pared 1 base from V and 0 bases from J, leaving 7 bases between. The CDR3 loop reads CASSLALSSYNEQFF. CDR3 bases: TGTGCCAGCAGCTTAGCTCTTAGCTCCTACAATGAGCAGTTCTTC.

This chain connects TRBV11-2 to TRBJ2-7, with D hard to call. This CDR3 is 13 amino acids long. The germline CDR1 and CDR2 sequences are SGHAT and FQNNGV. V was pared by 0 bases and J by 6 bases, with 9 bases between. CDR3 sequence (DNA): TGTGCCAGCAGCTTAGATCCTAGGGTCGAGCAGTACTTC. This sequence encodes CASSLDPRVEQYF.

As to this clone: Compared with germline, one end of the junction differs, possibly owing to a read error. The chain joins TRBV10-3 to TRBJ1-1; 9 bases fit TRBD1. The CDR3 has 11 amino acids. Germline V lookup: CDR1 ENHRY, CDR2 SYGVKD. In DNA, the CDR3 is TGTGCCATCAGTGGGGGGGACAGGGTGGAATTT. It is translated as CAISGGDRVEF.

Here the CDR3 DNA reads TGTGCCAGCAGTGAAAAGGGGCGGGGGGTCCTCTACAATGAGCAGTTCTTC. Amino acid sequence: CASSEKGRGVLYNEQFF. The chain carries TRBV7-9 and TRBJ2-1; 8 positions match TRBD2. This CDR3 region has 17 residues. With 6 bases clipped from V and 3 bases from J, the junction kept 13 bases outside the gene matches. Germline loops: CDR1 SEHNR, CDR2 FQNEAQ (reference sequence).

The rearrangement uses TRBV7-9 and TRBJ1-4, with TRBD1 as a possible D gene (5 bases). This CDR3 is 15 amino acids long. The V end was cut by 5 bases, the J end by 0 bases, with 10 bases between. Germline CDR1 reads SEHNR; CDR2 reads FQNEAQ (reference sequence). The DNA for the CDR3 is TGTGCCAGCAGCCGACAGCTTTCAACTAATGAAAAACTGTTTTTT. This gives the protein CASSRQLSTNEKLFF.

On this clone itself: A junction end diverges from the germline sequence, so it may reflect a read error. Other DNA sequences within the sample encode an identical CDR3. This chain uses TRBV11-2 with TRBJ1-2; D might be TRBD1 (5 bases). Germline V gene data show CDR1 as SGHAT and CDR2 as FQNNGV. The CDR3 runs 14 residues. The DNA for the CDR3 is TGTGCCAGCAGCCTAGATTTGGGGGACTATGGCTACACCTTC. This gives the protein CASSLDLGDYGYTF.

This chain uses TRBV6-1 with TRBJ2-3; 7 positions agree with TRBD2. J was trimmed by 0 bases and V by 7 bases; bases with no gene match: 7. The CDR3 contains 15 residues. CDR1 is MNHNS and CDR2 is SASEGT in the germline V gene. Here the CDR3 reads CASTRTRQSTDTQYF. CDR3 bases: TGTGCCAGCACTAGGACTAGGCAAAGCACAGATACGCAGTATTTT.

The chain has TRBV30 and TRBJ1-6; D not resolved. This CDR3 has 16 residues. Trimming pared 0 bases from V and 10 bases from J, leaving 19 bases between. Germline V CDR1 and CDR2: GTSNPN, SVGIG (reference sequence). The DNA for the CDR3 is TGTGCCTGGAGTGTACGGGATAATGGGAATATGTCACCCCTCCACTTT. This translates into CAWSVRDNGNMSPLHF. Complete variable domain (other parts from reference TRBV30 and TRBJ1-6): SQTIHQWPATLVQPVGSPLSLECTVEGTSNPNLYWYRQAAGRGLQLLFYSVGIGQISSEVPQNLSASRPQDRQFILSSKKLLLSDSGFYLCAWSVRDNGNMSPLHFGNGTRLTVT.

The CDR3: CATSRRRGQGEKLFF. Written as DNA, the CDR3 is TGTGCCACCTCACGCCGAAGGGGGCAGGGTGAAAAACTGTTTTTT. The chain couples TRBV19 to TRBJ1-4; 7 positions match TRBD1. Per germline, CDR1 LNHDA and CDR2 SQIVND (reference sequence). The CDR3 extends over 15 amino acids. V lost 10 bases, J lost 7 bases, and 15 bases stayed unmatched. The variable domain in full, completed from reference TRBV19 and TRBJ1-4, reads DGGITQSPKYLFRKEGQNVTLSCEQNLNHDAMYWYRQDPGQGLRLIYYSQIVNDFQKGDIAEGYSVSREKKESFPLTVTSAQKNPTAFYLCATSRRRGQGEKLFFGSGTQLSVL.

CDR3 sequence reads: CASRSSGNTGELFF. CDR3 bases: TGTGCCAGCAGATCTAGCGGGAACACCGGGGAGCTGTTTTTT. The V gene is TRBV9, the J gene TRBJ2-2, with TRBD2 matching over 7 bases. The germline V gene encodes CDR1 SGDLS and CDR2 YYNGEE. With V trimmed by 5 bases and J by 1 base, 2 bases remained unmatched. This CDR3 is 14 amino acids long. Full variable domain (remainder filled in from reference TRBV9 and TRBJ2-2): DSGVTQTPKHLITATGQRVTLRCSPRSGDLSVYWYQQSLDQGLQFLIQYYNGEERAKGNILERFSAQQFPDLHSELNLSSLELGDSALYFCASRSSGNTGELFFGEGSRLTVL.

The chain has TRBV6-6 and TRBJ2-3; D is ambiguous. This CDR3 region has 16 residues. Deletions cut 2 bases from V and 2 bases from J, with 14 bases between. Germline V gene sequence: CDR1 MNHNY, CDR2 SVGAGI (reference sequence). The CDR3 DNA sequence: TGTGCCAGCAGTTACCCAGAGACTCAGAACACAGATACGCAGTATTTT. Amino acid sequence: CASSYPETQNTDTQYF.

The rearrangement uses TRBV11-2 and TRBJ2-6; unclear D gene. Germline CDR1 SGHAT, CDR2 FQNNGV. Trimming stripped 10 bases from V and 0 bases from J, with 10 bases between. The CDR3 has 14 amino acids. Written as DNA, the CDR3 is TGTGCCACCTCCGTGGGCTCTGGGGCCAACGTCCTGACTTTC. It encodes CATSVGSGANVLTF.

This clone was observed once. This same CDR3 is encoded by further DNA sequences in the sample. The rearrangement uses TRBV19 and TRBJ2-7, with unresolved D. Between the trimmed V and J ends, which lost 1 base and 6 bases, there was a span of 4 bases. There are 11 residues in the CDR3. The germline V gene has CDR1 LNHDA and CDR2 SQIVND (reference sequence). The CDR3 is CASSIGSEQYF. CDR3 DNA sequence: TGTGCCAGTAGTATAGGGTCCGAGCAGTACTTC.

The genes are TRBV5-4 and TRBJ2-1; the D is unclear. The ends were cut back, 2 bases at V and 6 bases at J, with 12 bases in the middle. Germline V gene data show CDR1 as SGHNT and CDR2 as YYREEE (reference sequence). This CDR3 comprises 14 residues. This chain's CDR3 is CASSFGRPSNEQFF. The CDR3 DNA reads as TGTGCCAGCAGCTTTGGGCGGCCTTCCAATGAGCAGTTCTTC.

The CDR3 loop is CASSEGDPLEQYF. CDR3 bases: TGTGCCAGCAGTGAGGGGGACCCCTTGGAGCAGTACTTC. The chain joins TRBV6-1 to TRBJ2-7; D tentatively reads TRBD1 or TRBD2 (5 bases each). Germline lookup yields CDR1 MNHNS and CDR2 SASEGT. The V and J ends lost 3 bases and 7 bases respectively, with 13 bases between them. There are 13 residues in the CDR3.

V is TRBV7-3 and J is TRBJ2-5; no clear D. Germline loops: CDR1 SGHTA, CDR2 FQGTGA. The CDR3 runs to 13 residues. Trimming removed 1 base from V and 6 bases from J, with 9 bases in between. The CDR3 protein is CASSLSGGQTQYF. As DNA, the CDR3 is TGTGCCAGCAGCTTAAGTGGTGGGCAGACCCAGTACTTC.

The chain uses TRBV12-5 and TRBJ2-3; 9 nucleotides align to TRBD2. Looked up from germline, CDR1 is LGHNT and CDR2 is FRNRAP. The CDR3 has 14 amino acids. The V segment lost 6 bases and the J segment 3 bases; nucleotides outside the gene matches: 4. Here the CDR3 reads CASGVAGGTDTQYF. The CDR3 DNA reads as TGTGCTAGTGGCGTGGCGGGAGGGACAGATACGCAGTATTTT. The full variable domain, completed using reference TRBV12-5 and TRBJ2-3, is DARVTQTPRHKVTEMGQEVTMRCQPILGHNTVFWYRQTMMQGLELLAYFRNRAPLDDSGMPKDRFSAEMPDATLATLKIQPSEPRDSAVYFCASGVAGGTDTQYFGPGTRLTVL.

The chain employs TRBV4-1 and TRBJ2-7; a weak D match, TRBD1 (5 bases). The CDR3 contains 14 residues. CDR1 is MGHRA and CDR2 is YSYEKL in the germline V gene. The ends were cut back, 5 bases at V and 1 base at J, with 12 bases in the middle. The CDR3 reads CASSSRQTSYEQYF. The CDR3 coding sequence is TGCGCCAGCAGCTCACGACAGACTTCCTACGAGCAGTACTTC.

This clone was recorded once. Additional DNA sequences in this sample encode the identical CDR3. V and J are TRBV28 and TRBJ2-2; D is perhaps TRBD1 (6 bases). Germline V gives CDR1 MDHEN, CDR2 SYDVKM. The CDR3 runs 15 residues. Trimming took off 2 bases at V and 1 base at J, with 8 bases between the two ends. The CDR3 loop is CASSLDRLNTGELFF. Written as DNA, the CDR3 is TGTGCCAGCAGTTTAGACAGGCTGAACACCGGGGAGCTGTTTTTT.

DNA for the CDR3: TGTGCCAGCAGTTACTTGTCAGGGGGGGGAAACACCATATATTTT. Translated: CASSYLSGGGNTIYF. The gene calls are TRBV6-6 and TRBJ1-3; 7 bases map to TRBD1. The V segment lost 1 base and the J segment 4 bases; nucleotides outside the gene matches: 4. This CDR3 comprises 15 residues. Germline assignment: CDR1 MNHNY and CDR2 SVGAGI (reference sequence).

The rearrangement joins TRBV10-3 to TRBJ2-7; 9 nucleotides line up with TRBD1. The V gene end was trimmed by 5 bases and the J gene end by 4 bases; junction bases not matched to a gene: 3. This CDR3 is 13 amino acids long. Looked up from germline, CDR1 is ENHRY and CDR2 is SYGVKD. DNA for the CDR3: TGTGCCATCAGTAGGGACAGGGTATACGAGCAGTACTTC. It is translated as CAISRDRVYEQYF.

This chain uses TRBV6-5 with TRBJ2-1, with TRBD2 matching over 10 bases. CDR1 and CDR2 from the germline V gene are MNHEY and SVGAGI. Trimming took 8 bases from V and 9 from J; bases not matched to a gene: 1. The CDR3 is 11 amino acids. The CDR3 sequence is CASASGSEQFF. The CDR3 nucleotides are TGTGCCAGCGCTAGCGGGAGTGAGCAGTTCTTC.

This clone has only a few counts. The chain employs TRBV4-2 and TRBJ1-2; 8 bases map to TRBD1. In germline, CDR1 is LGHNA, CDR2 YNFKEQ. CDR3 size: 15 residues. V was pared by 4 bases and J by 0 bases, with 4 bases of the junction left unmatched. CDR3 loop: CASSLNRGTNYGYTF. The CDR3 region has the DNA TGTGCCAGCAGCCTCAACAGGGGGACTAACTATGGCTACACCTTC.

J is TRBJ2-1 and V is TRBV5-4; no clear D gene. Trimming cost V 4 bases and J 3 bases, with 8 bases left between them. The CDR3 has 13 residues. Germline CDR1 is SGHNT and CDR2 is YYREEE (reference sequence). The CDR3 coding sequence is TGTGCCAGCAGCCTCGGCGGCTACAATGAGCAGTTCTTC. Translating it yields CASSLGGYNEQFF.

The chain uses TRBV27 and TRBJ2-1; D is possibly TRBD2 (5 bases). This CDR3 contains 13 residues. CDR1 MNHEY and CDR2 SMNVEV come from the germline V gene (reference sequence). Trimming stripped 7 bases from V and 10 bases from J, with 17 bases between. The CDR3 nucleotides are TGTGCCAGCAAAGGAGGCGGGCGGATCGAGCAGTTCTTC. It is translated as CASKGGGRIEQFF.